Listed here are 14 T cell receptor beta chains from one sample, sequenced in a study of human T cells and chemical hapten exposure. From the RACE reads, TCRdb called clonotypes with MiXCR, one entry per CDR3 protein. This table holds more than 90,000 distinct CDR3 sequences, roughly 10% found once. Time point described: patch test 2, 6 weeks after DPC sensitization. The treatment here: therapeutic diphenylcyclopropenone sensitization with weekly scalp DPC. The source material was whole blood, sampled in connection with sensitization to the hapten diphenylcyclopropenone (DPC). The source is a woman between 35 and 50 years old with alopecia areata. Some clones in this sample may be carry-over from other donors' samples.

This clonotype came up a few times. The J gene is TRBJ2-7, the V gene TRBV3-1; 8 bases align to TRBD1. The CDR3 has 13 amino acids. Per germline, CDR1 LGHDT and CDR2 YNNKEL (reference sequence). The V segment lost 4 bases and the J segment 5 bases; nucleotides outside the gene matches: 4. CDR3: CASSRTGFHEQYF. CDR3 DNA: TGTGCCAGCAGCCGGACAGGGTTCCACGAGCAGTACTTC.

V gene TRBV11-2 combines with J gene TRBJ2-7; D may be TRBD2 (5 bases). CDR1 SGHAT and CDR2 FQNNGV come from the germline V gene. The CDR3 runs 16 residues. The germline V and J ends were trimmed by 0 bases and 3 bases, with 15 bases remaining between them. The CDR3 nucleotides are TGTGCCAGCAGCTTAGATCTGAGGGTTGGAATCTACGAGCAGTACTTC. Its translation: CASSLDLRVGIYEQYF.

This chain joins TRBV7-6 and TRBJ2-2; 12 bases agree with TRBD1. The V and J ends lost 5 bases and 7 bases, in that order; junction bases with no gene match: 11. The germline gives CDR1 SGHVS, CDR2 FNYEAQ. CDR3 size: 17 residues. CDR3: CASSLGPGQGAGGELFF. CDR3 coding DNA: TGTGCCAGCAGCCTAGGACCGGGACAGGGGGCCGGCGGGGAGCTGTTTTTT.

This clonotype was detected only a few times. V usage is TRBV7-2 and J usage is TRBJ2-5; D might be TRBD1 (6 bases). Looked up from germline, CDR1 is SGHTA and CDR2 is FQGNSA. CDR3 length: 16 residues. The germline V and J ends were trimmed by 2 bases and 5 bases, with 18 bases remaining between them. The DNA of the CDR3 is TGTGCCAGCAGCTTACTTTCGCGGACAGTAGGCGAGACCCAGTACTTC. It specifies CASSLLSRTVGETQYF.

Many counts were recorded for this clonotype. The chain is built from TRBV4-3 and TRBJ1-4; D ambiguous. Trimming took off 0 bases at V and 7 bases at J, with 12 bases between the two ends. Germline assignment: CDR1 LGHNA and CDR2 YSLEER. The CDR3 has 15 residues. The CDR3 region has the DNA TGCGCCAGCAGCCAAGAAGGCAGGAGGGCTGAAAAACTGTTTTTT. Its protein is CASSQEGRRAEKLFF.

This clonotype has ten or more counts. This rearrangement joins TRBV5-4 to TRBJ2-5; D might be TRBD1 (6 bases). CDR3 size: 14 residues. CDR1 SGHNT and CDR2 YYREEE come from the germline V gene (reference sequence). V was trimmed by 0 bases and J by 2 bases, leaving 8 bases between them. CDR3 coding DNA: TGTGCCAGCAGCTTGGGGACAGCTCAAGAGACCCAGTACTTC. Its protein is CASSLGTAQETQYF.

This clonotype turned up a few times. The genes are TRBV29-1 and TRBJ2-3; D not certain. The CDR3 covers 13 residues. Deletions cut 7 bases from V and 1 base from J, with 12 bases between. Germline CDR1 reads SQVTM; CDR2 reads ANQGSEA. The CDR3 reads CSGFNAGTDTQYF. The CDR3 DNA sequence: TGCAGCGGATTTAACGCGGGCACAGATACGCAGTATTTT.

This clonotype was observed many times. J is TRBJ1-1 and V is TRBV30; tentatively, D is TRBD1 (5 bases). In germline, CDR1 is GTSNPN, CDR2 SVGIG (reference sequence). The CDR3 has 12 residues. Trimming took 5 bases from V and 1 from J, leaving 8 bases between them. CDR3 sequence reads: CAWDRENTEAFF. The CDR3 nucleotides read TGTGCCTGGGACAGAGAGAACACTGAAGCTTTCTTT.

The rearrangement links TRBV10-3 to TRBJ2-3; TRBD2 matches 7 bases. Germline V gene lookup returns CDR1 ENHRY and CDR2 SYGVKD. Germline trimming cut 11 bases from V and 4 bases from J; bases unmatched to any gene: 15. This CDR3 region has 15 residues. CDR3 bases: TGTGCCCCAATGGCCGACGGGGGAGGGCCAGATACGCAGTATTTT. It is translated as CAPMADGGGPDTQYF.

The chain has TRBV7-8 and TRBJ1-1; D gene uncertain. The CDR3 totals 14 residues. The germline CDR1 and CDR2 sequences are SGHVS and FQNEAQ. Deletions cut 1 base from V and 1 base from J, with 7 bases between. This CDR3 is CASSLGPGNTEAFF. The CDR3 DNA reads TGTGCCAGCAGCTTAGGCCCAGGGAACACTGAAGCTTTCTTT.

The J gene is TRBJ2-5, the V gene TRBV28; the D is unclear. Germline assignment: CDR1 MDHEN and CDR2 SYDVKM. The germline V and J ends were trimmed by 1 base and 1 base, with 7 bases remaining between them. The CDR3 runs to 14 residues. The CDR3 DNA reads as TGTGCCAGCAGTTTATTACAGCTCCAAGAGACCCAGTACTTC. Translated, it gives CASSLLQLQETQYF.

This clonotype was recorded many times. CDR3 protein: CASSLNQPRRLAGYNEQFF. Written as DNA, the CDR3 is TGCGCCAGCAGCTTGAATCAACCCCGGCGGCTAGCGGGTTACAATGAGCAGTTCTTC. The chain links TRBV5-1 to TRBJ2-1, with 8 bases matching TRBD2. CDR3 length: 19 amino acids. Trimming cost V 1 base and J 4 bases; bases outside gene matches: 16. The V gene's germline CDR1 is SGHRS and CDR2 YFSETQ.

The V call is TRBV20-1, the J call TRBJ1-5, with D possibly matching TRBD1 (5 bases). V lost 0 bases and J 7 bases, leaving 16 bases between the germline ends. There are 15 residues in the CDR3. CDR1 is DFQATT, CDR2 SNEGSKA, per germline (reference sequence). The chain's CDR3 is CSARDRVGGTQPQHF. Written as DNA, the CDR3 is TGCAGTGCTAGAGATCGGGTGGGGGGGACGCAGCCCCAGCATTTT.

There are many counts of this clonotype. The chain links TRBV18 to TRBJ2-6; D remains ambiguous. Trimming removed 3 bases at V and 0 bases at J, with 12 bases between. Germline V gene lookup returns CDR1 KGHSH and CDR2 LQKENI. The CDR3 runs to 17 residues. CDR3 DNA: TGTGCCAGCTCACCGTCGGGCCCTACCTCTGGGGCCAACGTCCTGACTTTC. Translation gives CASSPSGPTSGANVLTF.